This TCR beta chain was obtained from a study of OX40 agonist ivuxolimab in advanced cancers. About the research overall: Dose-escalation patients suffered from hepatocellular carcinoma, melanoma, renal cell or head and neck cancer. One hepatocellular carcinoma and two cutaneous melanoma patients partially responded.

Repertoires were generated with immunoSEQ multiplex PCR, while TCRdb's copy carries only in-frame clones and drops some. The sample holds about 28,000 clones, approximately 84% seen once. Study-level findings and limits: Expanded peripheral T cells had an undetermined antigen specificity. At doses 0.1 to 3.0 mg/kg, CD4+ and CD8+ clones expanded.

The V gene's germline CDR1 is MNHEY and CDR2 SVGAGI. V lost 0 bases to trimming and J lost 7 bases; unmatched junction nucleotides: 6. The CDR3 spans 15 residues. For this clone: The target antigen is unknown.

This receptor was obtained from an adult with an advanced solid tumor such as melanoma, head and neck, liver or kidney cancer. V usage is TRBV6-5 and J usage is TRBJ2-1, with 7 bases aligning to TRBD2. Sequenced here: CD4+ or CD8+ T cells sorted from blood, sampled in a trial of the OX40 agonist ivuxolimab. DNA for the CDR3: TGTGCCAGCAGTTACTCGTTGCGGCGGGAGAATGAGCAGTTCTTC. This codes for CASSYSLRRENEQFF.